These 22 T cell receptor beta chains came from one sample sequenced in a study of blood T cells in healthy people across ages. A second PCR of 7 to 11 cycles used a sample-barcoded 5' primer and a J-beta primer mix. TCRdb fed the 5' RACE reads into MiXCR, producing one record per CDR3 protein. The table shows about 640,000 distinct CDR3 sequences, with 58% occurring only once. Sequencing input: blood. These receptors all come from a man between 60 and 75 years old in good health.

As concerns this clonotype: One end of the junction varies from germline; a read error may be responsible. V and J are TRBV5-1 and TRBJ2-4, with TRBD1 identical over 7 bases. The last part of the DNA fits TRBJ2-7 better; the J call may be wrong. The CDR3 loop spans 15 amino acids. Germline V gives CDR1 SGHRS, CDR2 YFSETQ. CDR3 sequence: CASSLNRGVFHEQYF. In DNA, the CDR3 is TGTGCCAGCAGCCTAAACAGGGGAGTTTTCCACGAGCAGTACTTC.

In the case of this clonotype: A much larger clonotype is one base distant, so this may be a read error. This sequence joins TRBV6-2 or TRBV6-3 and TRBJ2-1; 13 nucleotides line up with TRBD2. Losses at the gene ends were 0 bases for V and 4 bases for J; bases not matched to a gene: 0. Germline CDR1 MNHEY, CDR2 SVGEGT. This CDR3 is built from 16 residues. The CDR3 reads CASSYSLAGGYNEQFF. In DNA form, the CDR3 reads TGTGCCAGCAGTTACTCACTAGCGGGGGGGTACAATGAGCAGTTCTTC.

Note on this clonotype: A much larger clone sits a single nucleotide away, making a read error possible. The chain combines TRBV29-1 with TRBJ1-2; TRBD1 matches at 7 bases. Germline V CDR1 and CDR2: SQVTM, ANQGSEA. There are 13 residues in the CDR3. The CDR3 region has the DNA TGCGGCGCCAGACAGGGAGACAACTATGGCTACACCTTC. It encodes CGARQGDNYGYTF.

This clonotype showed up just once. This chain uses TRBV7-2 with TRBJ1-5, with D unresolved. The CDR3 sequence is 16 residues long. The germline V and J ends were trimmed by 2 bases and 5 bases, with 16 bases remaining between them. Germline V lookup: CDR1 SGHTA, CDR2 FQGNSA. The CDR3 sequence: CASSLSGGRDDQPQHF. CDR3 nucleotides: TGTGCCAGCAGCTTAAGTGGAGGGAGGGATGATCAGCCCCAGCATTTT. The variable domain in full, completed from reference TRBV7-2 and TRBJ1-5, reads GAGVSQSPSNKVTEKGKDVELRCDPISGHTALYWYRQSLGQGLEFLIYFQGNSAPDKSGLPSDRFSAERTGGSVSTLTIQRTQQEDSAVYLCASSLSGGRDDQPQHFGDGTRLSIL.

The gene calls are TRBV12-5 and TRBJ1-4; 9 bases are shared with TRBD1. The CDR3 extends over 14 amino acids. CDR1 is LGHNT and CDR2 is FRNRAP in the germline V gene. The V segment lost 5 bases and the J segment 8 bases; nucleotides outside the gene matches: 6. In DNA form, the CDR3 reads TGTGCTAGTGGTCCGGGACAGGGCCAAGAAAAACTGTTTTTT. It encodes CASGPGQGQEKLFF. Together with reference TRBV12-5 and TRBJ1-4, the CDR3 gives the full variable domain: DARVTQTPRHKVTEMGQEVTMRCQPILGHNTVFWYRQTMMQGLELLAYFRNRAPLDDSGMPKDRFSAEMPDATLATLKIQPSEPRDSAVYFCASGPGQGQEKLFFGSGTQLSVL.

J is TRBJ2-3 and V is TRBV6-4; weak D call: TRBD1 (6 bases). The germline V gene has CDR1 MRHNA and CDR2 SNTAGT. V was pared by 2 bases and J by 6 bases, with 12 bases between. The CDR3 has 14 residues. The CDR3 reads CASSDPDSLDTQYF. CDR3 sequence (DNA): TGTGCCAGCAGTGACCCGGACAGCCTTGATACGCAGTATTTT.

In nucleotides, the CDR3 is TGCAGTGCCACCGACGGGGGGGCCCCCTACAATGAGCAGTTCTTC. Protein sequence: CSATDGGAPYNEQFF. V and J are TRBV20-1 and TRBJ2-1; 8 nucleotides align to TRBD2. The CDR3 sequence is 15 residues long. CDR1 is DFQATT, CDR2 SNEGSKA, per germline (reference sequence). V was clipped by 6 bases and J by 2 bases; unmatched bases: 9.

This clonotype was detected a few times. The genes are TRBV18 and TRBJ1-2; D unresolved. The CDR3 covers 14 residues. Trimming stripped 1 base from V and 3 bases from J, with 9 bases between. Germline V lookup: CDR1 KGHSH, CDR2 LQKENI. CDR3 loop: CASSPQQEDYGYTF. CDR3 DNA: TGTGCCAGCTCACCACAGCAGGAGGACTATGGCTACACCTTC.

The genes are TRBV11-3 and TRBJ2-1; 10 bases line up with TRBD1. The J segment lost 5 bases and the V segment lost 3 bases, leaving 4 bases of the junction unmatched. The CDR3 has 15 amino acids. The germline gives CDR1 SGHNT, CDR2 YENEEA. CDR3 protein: CASSFTGQGHNEQFF. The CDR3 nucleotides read TGTGCCAGCAGCTTTACGGGACAGGGGCACAATGAGCAGTTCTTC. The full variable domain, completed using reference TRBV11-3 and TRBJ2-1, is EAGVVQSPRYKIIEKKQPVAFWCNPISGHNTLYWYLQNLGQGPELLIRYENEEAVDDSQLPKDRFSAERLKGVDSTLKIQPAELGDSAVYLCASSFTGQGHNEQFFGPGTRLTVL.

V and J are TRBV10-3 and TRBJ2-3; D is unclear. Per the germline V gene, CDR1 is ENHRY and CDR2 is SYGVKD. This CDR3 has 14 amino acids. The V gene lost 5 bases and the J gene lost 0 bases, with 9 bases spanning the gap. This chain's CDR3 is CAISPAGSTDTQYF. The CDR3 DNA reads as TGTGCCATCAGTCCCGCCGGGAGCACAGATACGCAGTATTTT.

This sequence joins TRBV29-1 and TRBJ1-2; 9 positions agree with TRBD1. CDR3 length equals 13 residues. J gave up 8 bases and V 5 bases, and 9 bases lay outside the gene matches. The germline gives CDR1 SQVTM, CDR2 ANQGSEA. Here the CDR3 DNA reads TGCAGCGTTATGACCTCAGGGACAGGGGGCTACACCTTC. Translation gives CSVMTSGTGGYTF.

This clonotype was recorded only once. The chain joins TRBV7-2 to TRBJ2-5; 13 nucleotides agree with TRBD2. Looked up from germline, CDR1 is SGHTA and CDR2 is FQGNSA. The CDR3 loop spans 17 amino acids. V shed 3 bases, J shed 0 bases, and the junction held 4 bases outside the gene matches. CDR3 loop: CASSFGTSGVYQETQYF. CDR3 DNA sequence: TGTGCCAGCAGCTTCGGGACTAGCGGGGTGTACCAAGAGACCCAGTACTTC.

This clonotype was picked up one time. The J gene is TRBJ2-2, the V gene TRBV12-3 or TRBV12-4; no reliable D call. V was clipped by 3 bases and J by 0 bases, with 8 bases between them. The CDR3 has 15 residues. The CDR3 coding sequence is TGTGCCAGCAGTTTTCAGTTGACGAACACCGGGGAGCTGTTTTTT. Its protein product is CASSFQLTNTGELFF.

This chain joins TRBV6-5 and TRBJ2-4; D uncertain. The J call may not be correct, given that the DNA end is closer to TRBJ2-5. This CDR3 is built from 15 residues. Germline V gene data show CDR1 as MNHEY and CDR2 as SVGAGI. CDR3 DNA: TGTGCCAGCAGTTACTCCAACGGTCTCGGAGAGACCCAGTACTTC. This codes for CASSYSNGLGETQYF.

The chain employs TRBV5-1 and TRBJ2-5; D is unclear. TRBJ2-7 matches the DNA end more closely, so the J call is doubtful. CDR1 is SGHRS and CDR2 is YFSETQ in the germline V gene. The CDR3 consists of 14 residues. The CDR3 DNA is TGCGCCAGCAGCGCCGGGCGCAATACCTACGAGCAGTACTTC. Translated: CASSAGRNTYEQYF.

CDR3: CAISEASMKETQYF. DNA of the CDR3: TGTGCCATCAGTGAGGCGTCGATGAAAGAGACCCAGTACTTC. The chain recombines TRBV10-3 with TRBJ2-5; D unclear. Germline V gene sequence: CDR1 ENHRY, CDR2 SYGVKD. The CDR3 contains 14 residues. Trimming removed 2 bases at V and 3 bases at J, with 10 bases between.

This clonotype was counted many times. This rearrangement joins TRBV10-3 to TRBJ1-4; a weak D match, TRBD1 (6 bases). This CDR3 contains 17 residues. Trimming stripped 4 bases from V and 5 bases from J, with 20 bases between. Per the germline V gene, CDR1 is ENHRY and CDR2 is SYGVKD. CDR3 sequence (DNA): TGTGCCATCAGTGGAGGGGCACAAGCGGGGGCAAATGAAAAACTGTTTTTT. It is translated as CAISGGAQAGANEKLFF.

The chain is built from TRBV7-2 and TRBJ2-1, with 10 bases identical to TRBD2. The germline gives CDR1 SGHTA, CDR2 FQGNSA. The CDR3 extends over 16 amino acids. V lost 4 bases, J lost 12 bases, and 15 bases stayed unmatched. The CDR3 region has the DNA TGTGCCAGCAGCTCGGGGGCCAGCGGGGGGGCGGATGGGCAGTTCTTC. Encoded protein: CASSSGASGGADGQFF.

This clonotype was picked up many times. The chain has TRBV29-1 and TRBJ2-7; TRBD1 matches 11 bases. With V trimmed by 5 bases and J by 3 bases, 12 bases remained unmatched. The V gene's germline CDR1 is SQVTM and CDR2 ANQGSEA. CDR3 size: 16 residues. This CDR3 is CSVFSGQGTGGYEQYF. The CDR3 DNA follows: TGCAGCGTTTTCTCCGGCCAGGGGACAGGGGGCTACGAGCAGTACTTC.

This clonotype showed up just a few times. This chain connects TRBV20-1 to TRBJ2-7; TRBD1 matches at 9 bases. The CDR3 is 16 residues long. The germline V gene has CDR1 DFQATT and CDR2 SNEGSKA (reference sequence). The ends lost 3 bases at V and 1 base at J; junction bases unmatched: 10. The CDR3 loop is CSASSPGTGRSYEQYF. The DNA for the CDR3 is TGCAGTGCTAGTAGCCCCGGGACAGGGAGGTCCTACGAGCAGTACTTC.

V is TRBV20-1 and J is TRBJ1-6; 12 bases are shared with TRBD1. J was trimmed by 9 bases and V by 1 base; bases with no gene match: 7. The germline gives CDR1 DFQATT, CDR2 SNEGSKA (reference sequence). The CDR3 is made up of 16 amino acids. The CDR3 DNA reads TGCAGTGCTAGAGGGGGGCAGGGACAGGGGGCTTCACCCCTCCACTTT. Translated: CSARGGQGQGASPLHF.

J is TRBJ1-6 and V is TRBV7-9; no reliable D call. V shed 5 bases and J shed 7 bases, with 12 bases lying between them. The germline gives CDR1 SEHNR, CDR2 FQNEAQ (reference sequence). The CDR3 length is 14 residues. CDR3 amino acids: CASSAPGSNSPLHF. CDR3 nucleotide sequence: TGTGCCAGCAGCGCCCCGGGCTCAAATTCACCCCTCCACTTT.